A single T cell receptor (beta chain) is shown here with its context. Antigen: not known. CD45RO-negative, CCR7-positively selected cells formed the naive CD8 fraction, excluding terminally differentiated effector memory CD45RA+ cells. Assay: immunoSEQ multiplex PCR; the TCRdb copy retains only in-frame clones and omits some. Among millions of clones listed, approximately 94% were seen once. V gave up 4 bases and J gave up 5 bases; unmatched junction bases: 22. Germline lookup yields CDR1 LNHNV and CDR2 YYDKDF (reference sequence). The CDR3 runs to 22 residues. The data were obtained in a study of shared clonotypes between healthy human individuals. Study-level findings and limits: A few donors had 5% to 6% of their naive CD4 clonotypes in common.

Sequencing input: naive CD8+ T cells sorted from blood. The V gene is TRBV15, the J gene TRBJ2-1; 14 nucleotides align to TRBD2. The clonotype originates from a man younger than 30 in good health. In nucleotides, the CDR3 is TGTGCCACCAGCACTTACCTCCGTGGACTAGCGGGAGGACCCTTTTCGGACAATGAGCAGTTCTTC. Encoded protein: CATSTYLRGLAGGPFSDNEQFF.